The rows below give T cell receptor beta chains drawn from one sample of a study of STAT3 mutations in large granular lymphocyte leukemia. Some clones are missing from TCRdb's copy, which holds only in-frame ones; the method was immunoSEQ multiplex PCR. Of some 7,200 clones in the sample, around 75% were seen once. Sequencing input: peripheral blood mononuclear cells. The receptors shown here come from a woman aged 40 to 55 with T-cell large granular lymphocyte leukemia. Some clones in this sample may be carry-over from other donors' samples. CDR3s include the opening cysteine and the closing phenylalanine or tryptophan. The order of the fields is CDR3 DNA, CDR3 protein, V gene, J gene, clone size, D gene. The D gene is left open where the match is weak. The size entry is marked missing in some rows and otherwise reads once, few, many or a size class.

TGCGCCAGCACCCCTGGCGGGGGGCGGCTGTTACTTAACTATGGCTACACCTTC	CASTPGGGRLLLNYGYTF	TRBV5-1	TRBJ1-2	NA	NA
TGTGCCAGCAGCTTTGGGGGACAGCGACCCCAAGAGACCCAGTACTTC	CASSFGGQRPQETQYF	TRBV7-9	TRBJ2-5	once	TRBD1
TGTGCCAGCAGTCCTGGACAGGGAGCGACTCGGAATGGCTACACCTTC	CASSPGQGATRNGYTF	TRBV6-6	TRBJ1-2	NA	TRBD1
TGCGCCAGCAGCTTAGGGGGGATCGAGGGCCAGCCCCAGCATTTT	CASSLGGIEGQPQHF	TRBV5-1	TRBJ1-5	once	NA
TGTGCCAGCAGCTTGGGGCACAGGGTCTCTTACACTGAAGCTTTCTTT	CASSLGHRVSYTEAFF	TRBV5-6	TRBJ1-1	NA	NA
TGTGCCAGCAGCTGGGACAAACCCGACGAGCAGTACTTC	CASSWDKPDEQYF	TRBV7-9	TRBJ2-7	NA	NA
TGTGCCAGCAGGGTGACAGCCAATAATCAGCCCCAGCATTTT	CASRVTANNQPQHF	TRBV27	TRBJ1-5	NA	NA
TGCGCCAGCAGCTTGGACGGGCAGCCCCAGCATTTT	CASSLDGQPQHF	TRBV5-1	TRBJ1-5	NA	NA
TGCGCCAGCAGCCAAGTTGGTGGAAACTATGGCTACACCTTC	CASSQVGGNYGYTF	TRBV4-3	TRBJ1-2	NA	NA
TGTGCCATCAGTGACCCGGACAGGCCCCCTTATGGCTACACCTTC	CAISDPDRPPYGYTF	TRBV10-3	TRBJ1-2	NA	TRBD1
TGCAGCGTCCTTATGGCCGAGGGCTACACCTTC	CSVLMAEGYTF	TRBV29-1	TRBJ1-2	once	NA
TGTGCCAGCTCAGGGGCGACACAATCTGGAAACACCATATATTTT	CASSGATQSGNTIYF	TRBV18	TRBJ1-3	NA	NA
TGTGCCAGCAGCCATAGCAAGGGTTGGGAGACCCAGTACTTC	CASSHSKGWETQYF	TRBV7-9	TRBJ2-5	NA	NA
TGCGCCAGCAGCTTGCGCCGGGGGCTAGCTTCGGGCTATGGCTACACCTTC	CASSLRRGLASGYGYTF	TRBV5-1	TRBJ1-2	NA	NA
TGTGCCAGCAGTTACGTGAGGCCCTTCGGAGCTTTCTTT	CASSYVRPFGAFF	TRBV6-6	TRBJ1-1	once	NA
TGTGCCAGCTCACCGGGTGAGCAGGGTAACTATGGCTACACCTTC	CASSPGEQGNYGYTF	TRBV18	TRBJ1-2	once	NA
TGTGCCAGCTCACCCTTAAACCGGAGGAACACTGAAGCTTTCTTT	CASSPLNRRNTEAFF	TRBV18	TRBJ1-1	NA	NA
TGTGCCAGCAGTCCCTCTAGCGGGGGCGCCTACGAGCAGTACTTC	CASSPSSGGAYEQYF	TRBV6-6	TRBJ2-7	NA	TRBD2
TGTGCCAGCAGCTTAGGCGGCTATGGCTACACCTTC	CASSLGGYGYTF	TRBV7-2	TRBJ1-2	NA	NA
TGTGCCAGCAGCGACGCGGAGACCCAGTACTTC	CASSDAETQYF	TRBV6-6	TRBJ2-5	NA	NA
TGTGCCTCGAGGGTGGGGGCCTCTGGAAACACCATATATTTT	CASRVGASGNTIYF	TRBV30	TRBJ1-3	NA	NA
TGTGCCAGCAGCAGCCCCCCAGCCTCAGCTACGCAGTATTTT	CASSSPPASATQYF	TRBV7-2	TRBJ2-3	NA	NA
TGTGCCAGCAGCTTGGACAGGTTTGGCTACACCTTC	CASSLDRFGYTF	TRBV5-5	TRBJ1-2	NA	NA
TGTGCCAGCAGCGAAATAGGGGGAACTGAAGCTTTCTTT	CASSEIGGTEAFF	TRBV7-9	TRBJ1-1	NA	NA
TGTGCCAGCTCACCCGCCGATCCCTACGAGCAGTACTTC	CASSPADPYEQYF	TRBV18	TRBJ2-7	NA	NA
TGCGCCAGCAGCTCGATGTTCAGGGGGCGCGATTACGAGCAGTACTTC	CASSSMFRGRDYEQYF	TRBV5-1	TRBJ2-7	NA	TRBD1
TGCGCCAGCAGCAAGGGACTAGCGGACAATGAGCAGTTCTTC	CASSKGLADNEQFF	TRBV5-1	TRBJ2-1	once	TRBD2
TGTGCCAGCTCACCGGGGACAGGCCCGGACGAGCAGTACTTC	CASSPGTGPDEQYF	TRBV18	TRBJ2-7	NA	TRBD1
TGTGCCAGCAGCTTCCGACAAACTAATGAAAAACTGTTTTTT	CASSFRQTNEKLFF	TRBV7-9	TRBJ1-4	NA	NA
TGTGCCAGTCGAGGGGGGTCTAATAATTCACCCCTCCACTTT	CASRGGSNNSPLHF	TRBV6-5	TRBJ1-6	medium-sized	NA
TGTGCCAGCTCACCAGCTACCGGGACAGGGGGCGTGAATAACTATGGCTACACCTTC	CASSPATGTGGVNNYGYTF	TRBV18	TRBJ1-2	NA	TRBD1
TGTGCCAGCTCACCCCCGGCAGGGTTGCGTGGCTACACCTTC	CASSPPAGLRGYTF	TRBV18	TRBJ1-2	NA	NA
TGTGCCAGCCACAGTCCCGGCACGGCCCAGTACTTC	CASHSPGTAQYF	TRBV2	TRBJ2-5	NA	NA
TGTGCCAGCAGCGACGGAGGGACAGGGCCTTTTGTGAACTATGGCTACACCTTC	CASSDGGTGPFVNYGYTF	TRBV7-3	TRBJ1-2	NA	TRBD1
TGCGCCAGCAGGGGGTCCGATAATTCACCCCTCCACTTT	CASRGSDNSPLHF	TRBV5-1	TRBJ1-6	few	NA
TGTGCCAGCAGCTCTCCCCCCGGGGGCAACTACGAGCAGTACTTC	CASSSPPGGNYEQYF	TRBV7-9	TRBJ2-7	NA	NA
TGTGCCAGCGCGCGGCAAGGCCTCGAGCAGTACTTC	CASARQGLEQYF	TRBV7-9	TRBJ2-7	NA	NA
TGCGCCAGCAGCCCCGGATCCCCAGGGACTTTCTTT	CASSPGSPGTFF	TRBV5-1	TRBJ1-1	NA	NA